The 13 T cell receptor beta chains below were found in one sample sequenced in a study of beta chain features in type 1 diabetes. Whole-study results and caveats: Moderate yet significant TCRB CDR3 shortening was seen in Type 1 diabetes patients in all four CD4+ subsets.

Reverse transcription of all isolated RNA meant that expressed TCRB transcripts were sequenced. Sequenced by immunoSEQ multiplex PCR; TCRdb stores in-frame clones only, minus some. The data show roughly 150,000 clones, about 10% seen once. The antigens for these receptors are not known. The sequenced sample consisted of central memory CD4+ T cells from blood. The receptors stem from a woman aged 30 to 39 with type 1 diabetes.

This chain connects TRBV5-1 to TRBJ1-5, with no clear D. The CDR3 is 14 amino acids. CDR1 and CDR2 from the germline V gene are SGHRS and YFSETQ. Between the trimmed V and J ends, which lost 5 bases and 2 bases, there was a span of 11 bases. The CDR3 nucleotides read TGCGCCAGCAGTCTTGACGGAGGCAATCAGCCCCAGCATTTT. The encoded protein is CASSLDGGNQPQHF.

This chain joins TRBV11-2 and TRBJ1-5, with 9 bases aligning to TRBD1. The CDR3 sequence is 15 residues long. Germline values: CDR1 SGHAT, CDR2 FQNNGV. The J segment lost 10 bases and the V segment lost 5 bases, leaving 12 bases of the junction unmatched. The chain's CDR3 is CASSPHPDRGSPQHF. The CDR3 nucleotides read TGTGCCAGCAGCCCCCACCCGGACAGGGGCAGCCCCCAGCATTTT.

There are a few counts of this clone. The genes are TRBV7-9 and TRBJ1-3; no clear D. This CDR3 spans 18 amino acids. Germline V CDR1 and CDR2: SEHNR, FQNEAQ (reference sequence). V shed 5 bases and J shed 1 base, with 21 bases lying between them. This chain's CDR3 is CASSLPDAGRRSGNTIYF. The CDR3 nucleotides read TGTGCCAGCAGCCTCCCCGACGCGGGCAGACGATCTGGAAACACCATATATTTT.

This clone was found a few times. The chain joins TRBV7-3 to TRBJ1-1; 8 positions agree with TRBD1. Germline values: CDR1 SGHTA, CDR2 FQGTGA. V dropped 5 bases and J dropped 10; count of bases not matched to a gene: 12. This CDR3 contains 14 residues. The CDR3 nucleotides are TGTGCCAGCAGCCCAGGGACAGGTCAAAAGGGAGCTTTCTTT. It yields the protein CASSPGTGQKGAFF.

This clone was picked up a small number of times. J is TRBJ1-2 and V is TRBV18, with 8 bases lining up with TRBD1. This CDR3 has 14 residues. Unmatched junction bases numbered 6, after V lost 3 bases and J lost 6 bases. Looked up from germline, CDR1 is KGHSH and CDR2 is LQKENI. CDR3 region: CASSPGQGIHGYTF. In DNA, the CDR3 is TGTGCCAGCTCACCTGGACAGGGAATACATGGCTACACCTTC.

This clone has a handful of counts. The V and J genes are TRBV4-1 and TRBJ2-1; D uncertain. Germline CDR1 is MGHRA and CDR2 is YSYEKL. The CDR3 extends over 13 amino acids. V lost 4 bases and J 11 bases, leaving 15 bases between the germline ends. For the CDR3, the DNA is TGCGCCAGCAGCCCTAGACTCGACCTCCAGCAGTTCTTC. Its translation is CASSPRLDLQQFF.

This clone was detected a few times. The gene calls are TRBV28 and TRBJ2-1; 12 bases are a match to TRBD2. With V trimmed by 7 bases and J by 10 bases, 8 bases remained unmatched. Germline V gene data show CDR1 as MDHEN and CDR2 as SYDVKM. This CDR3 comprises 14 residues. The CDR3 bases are TGTGCCAGCATTTCTAGCGGGAGGGCATTCGAGCAGTTCTTC. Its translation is CASISSGRAFEQFF. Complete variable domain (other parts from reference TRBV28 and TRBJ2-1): DVKVTQSSRYLVKRTGEKVFLECVQDMDHENMFWYRQDPGLGLRLIYFSYDVKMKEKGDIPEGYSVSREKKERFSLILESASTNQTSMYLCASISSGRAFEQFFGPGTRLTVL.

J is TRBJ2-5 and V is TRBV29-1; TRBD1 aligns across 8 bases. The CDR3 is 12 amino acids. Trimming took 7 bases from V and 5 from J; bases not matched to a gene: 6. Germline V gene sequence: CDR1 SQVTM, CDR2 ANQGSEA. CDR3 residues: CSARTGTETQYF. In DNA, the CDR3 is TGCAGCGCCCGGACAGGGACGGAGACCCAGTACTTC.

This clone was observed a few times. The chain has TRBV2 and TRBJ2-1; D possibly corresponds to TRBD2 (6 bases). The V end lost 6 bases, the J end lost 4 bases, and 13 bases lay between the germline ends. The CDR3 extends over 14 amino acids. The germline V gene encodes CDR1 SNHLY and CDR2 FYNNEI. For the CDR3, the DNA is TGTGCCAGCAGCGGACTACCCCCATACAATGAGCAGTTCTTC. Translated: CASSGLPPYNEQFF.

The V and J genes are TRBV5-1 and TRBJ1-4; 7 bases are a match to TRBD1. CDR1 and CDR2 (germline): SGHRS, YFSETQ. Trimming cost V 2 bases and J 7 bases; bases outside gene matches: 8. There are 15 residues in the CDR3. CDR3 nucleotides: TGCGCCAGCAGCTTAACAGGGGTTTCGAGTGAAAAACTGTTTTTT. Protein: CASSLTGVSSEKLFF.

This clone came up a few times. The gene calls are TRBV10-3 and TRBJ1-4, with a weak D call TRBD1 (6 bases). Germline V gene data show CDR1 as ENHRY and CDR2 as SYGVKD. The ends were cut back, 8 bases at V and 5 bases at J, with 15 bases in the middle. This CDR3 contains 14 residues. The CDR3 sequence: CAIRPGEMNEKLFF. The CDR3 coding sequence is TGTGCCATCCGGCCAGGGGAGATGAATGAAAAACTGTTTTTT.

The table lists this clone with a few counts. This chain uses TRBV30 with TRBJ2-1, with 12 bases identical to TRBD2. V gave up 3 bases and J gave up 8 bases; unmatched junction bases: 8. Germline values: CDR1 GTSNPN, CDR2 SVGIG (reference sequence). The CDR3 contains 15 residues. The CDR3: CAWSRLAGASYEQFF. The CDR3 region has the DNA TGTGCCTGGAGCAGACTAGCGGGAGCTTCCTATGAGCAGTTCTTC.

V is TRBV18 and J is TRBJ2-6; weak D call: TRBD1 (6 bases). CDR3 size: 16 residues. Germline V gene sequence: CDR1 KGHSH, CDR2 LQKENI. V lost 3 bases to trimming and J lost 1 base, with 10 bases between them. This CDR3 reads CASSPSTGSGANVLTF. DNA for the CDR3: TGTGCCAGCTCACCCTCCACAGGGTCTGGGGCCAACGTCCTGACTTTC.